This TCR beta chain stems from a study of vaccination and CD4 T cells after COVID-19. Cultured CD4+ T-cell DNA underwent Oncomine TCR Beta short-read sequencing. TCRdb re-derived calls from the PCR reads in MiXCR, one entry per CDR3 protein. The sample yields more than 10,000 distinct CDR3 sequences, 50% seen once. Trimming removed 2 bases at V and 5 bases at J, with 12 bases between. Germline V gives CDR1 SGHAT, CDR2 FQNNGV. This CDR3 contains 14 residues. Remarks on this clonotype: The target antigen is unknown.

Treatment denoted: roughly nine-day PBMC culture with coronavirus spike peptide pools or control peptides (ViraFEST assay). PBMC cultures, at 1.5 million to 2.5 million cells per well, received approximately 9.4 IU/ml IL-2 and 10 ug/ml peptide pools. Material: CD4+ T cells from blood, cultured in vitro. This rearrangement joins TRBV11-2 to TRBJ1-2; a weak D match, TRBD1 (5 bases). The TCR originated in a human donor who had recovered from COVID-19. For the CDR3, the DNA is TGTGCCAGCAGCTTAAACTCCGACAGATATGGCTACACCTTC. It translates to CASSLNSDRYGYTF.